This T cell receptor (beta chain) originates from a study of monozygotic twins with inflammatory bowel disease. Per the germline V gene, CDR1 is SGHRS and CDR2 is YFSETQ. There are 15 residues in the CDR3. TCRdb derives one entry per CDR3 protein from the 5' RACE reads, leaving out DNA. The sample totals over 110,000 distinct CDR3 sequences. This sequence was found in a human donor with ulcerative colitis or Crohn's disease, or a healthy co-twin of an affected twin (not recorded which). The sample was blood. J is TRBJ2-1 and V is TRBV5-1; TCRdb picks TRBD2, but there is no DNA to check that call. Here the CDR3 reads CASSSVAGGRNEQFF.